This T cell receptor beta chain was observed in a study of blood T cell repertoires in COVID-19. The wider study: Material from acute and convalescent COVID-19 was sourced from the United States, Italy and Spain. T cells, B-cell-depleted T cells, or PBMCs supplied cDNA or gDNA.

This table comes from immunoSEQ multiplex PCR, and its TCRdb copy is limited to in-frame clones, with some not included. The sample carries hundreds of thousands of clones, approximately 86% recorded once. The sequenced sample was peripheral blood. This sequence was found in a woman in her sixties who had recovered from COVID-19.

CDR3: CASNLAGPSSYEQYF. The CDR3 bases are TGTGCCAGCAACCTAGCGGGGCCTAGCTCCTACGAGCAGTACTTC. This chain uses TRBV2 with TRBJ2-7, with TRBD2 matching over 9 bases. The CDR3 covers 15 residues. Germline V gives CDR1 SNHLY, CDR2 FYNNEI. Trimming took 7 bases from V and 0 from J; bases not matched to a gene: 7.